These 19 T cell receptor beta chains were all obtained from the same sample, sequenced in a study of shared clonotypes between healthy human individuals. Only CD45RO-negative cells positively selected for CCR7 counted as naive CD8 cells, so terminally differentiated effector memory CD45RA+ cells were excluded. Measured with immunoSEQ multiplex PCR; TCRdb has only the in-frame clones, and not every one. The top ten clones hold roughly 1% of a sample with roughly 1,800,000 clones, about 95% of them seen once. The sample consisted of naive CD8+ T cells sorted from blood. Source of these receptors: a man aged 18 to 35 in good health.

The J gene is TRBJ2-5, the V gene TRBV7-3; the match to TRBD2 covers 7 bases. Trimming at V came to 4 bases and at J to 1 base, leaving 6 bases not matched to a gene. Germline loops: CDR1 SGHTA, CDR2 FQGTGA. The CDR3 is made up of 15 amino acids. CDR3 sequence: CASSSSGAFQETQYF. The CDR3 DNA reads TGTGCCAGCAGCTCCAGCGGGGCGTTCCAAGAGACCCAGTACTTC. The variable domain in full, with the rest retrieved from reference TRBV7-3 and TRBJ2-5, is GAGVSQTPSNKVTEKGKYVELRCDPISGHTALYWYRQSLGQGPEFLIYFQGTGAADDSGLPNDRFFAVRPEGSVSTLKIQRTERGDSAVYLCASSSSGAFQETQYFGPGTRLLVL.

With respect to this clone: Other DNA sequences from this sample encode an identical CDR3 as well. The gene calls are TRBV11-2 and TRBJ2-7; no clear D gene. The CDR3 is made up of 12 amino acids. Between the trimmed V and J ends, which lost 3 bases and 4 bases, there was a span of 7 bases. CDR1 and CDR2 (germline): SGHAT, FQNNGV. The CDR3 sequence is CASSLGLYEQYF. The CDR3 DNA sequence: TGTGCCAGCAGCTTGGGTCTTTACGAGCAGTACTTC.

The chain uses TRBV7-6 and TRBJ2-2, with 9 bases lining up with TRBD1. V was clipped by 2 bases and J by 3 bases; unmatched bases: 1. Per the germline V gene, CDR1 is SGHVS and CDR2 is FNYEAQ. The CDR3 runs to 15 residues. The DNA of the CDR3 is TGTGCCAGCAGCTTACACAGGGGGCACACCGGGGAGCTGTTTTTT. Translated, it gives CASSLHRGHTGELFF.

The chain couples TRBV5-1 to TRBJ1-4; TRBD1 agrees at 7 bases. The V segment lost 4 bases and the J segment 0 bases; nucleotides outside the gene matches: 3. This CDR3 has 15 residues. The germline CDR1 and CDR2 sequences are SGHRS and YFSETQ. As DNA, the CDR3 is TGCGCCAGCAGCGAAGGGACAGCAACTAATGAAAAACTGTTTTTT. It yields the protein CASSEGTATNEKLFF.

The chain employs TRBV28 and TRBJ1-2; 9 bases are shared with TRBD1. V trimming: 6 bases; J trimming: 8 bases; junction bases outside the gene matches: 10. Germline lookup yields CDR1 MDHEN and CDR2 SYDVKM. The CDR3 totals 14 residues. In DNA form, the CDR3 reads TGTGCCAGCAGACCTCCGGGACAGGGTGGCGGCTACACCTTC. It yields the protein CASRPPGQGGGYTF.

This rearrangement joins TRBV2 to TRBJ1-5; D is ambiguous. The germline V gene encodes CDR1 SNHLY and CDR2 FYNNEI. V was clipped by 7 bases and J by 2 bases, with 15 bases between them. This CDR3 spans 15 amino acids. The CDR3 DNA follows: TGTGCCAGCACTCCGTGGGCACCCGGCAATCAGCCCCAGCATTTT. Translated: CASTPWAPGNQPQHF.

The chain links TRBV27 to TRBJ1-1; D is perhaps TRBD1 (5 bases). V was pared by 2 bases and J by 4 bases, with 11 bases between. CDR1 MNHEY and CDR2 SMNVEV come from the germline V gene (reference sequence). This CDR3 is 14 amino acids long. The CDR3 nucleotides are TGTGCCAGCAGTTTAGCCAGGGCGAGCACTGAAGCTTTCTTT. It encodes CASSLARASTEAFF.

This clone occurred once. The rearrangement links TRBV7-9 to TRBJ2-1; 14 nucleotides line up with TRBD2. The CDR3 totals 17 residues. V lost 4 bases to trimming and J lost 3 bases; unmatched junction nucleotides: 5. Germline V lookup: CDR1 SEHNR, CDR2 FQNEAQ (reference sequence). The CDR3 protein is CASSSGLAGENYNEQFF. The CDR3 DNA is TGTGCCAGCAGCTCGGGACTAGCGGGAGAAAACTACAATGAGCAGTTCTTC.

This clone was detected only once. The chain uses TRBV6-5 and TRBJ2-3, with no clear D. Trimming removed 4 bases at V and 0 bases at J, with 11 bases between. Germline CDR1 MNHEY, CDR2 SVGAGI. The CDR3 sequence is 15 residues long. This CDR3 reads CASSFTAASTDTQYF. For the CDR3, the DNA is TGTGCCAGCAGTTTTACGGCGGCCAGCACAGATACGCAGTATTTT.

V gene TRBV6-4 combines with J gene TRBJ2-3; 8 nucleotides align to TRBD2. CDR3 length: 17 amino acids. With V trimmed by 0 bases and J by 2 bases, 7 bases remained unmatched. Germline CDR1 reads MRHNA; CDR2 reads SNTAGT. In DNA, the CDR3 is TGTGCCAGCAGTGACTCGAGCGGGGGCCTTAACACAGATACGCAGTATTTT. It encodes CASSDSSGGLNTDTQYF.

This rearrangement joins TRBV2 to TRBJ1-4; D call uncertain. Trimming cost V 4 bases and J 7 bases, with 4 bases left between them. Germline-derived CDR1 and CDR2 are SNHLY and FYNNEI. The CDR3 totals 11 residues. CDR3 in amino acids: CASSGSEKLFF. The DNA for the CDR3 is TGTGCCAGCAGTGGAAGTGAAAAACTGTTTTTT.

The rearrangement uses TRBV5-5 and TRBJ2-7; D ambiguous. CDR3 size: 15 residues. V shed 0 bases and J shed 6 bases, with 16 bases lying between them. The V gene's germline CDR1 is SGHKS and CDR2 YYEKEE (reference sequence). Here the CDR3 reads CASSLAVVAGGEQYF. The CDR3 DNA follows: TGTGCCAGCAGCTTGGCCGTCGTGGCAGGCGGCGAGCAGTACTTC. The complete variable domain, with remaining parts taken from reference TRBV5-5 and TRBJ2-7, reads DAGVTQSPTHLIKTRGQQVTLRCSPISGHKSVSWYQQVLGQGPQFIFQYYEKEERGRGNFPDRFSARQFPNYSSELNVNALLLGDSALYLCASSLAVVAGGEQYFGPGTRLTVT.

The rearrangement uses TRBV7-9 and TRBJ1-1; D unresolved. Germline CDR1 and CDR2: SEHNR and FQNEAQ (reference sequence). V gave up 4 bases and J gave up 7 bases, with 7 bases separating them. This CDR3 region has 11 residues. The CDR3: CASSWTLEAFF. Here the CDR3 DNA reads TGTGCCAGCAGCTGGACCCTTGAAGCTTTCTTT.

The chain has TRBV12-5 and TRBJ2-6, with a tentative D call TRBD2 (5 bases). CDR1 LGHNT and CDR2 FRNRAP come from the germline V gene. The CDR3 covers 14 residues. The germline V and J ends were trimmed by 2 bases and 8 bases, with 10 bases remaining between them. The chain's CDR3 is CASGLWRPPNVLTF. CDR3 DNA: TGTGCTAGTGGTTTGTGGAGGCCCCCCAACGTCCTGACTTTC.

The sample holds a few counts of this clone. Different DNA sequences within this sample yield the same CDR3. The CDR3 loop is CAISESGDNEQFF. DNA of the CDR3: TGTGCCATCAGTGAGTCAGGGGACAATGAGCAGTTCTTC. The V and J genes are TRBV10-3 and TRBJ2-1, with a tentative D call TRBD1 (5 bases). CDR3 size: 13 residues. V lost 0 bases, J lost 5 bases, and 5 bases lay in between. Per germline, CDR1 ENHRY and CDR2 SYGVKD.

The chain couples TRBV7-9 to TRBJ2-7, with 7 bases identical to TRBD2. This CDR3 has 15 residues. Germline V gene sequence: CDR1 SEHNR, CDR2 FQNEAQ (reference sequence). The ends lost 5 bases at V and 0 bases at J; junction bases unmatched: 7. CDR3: CASSPLLADSYEQYF. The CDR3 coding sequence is TGTGCCAGCAGCCCCCTCCTAGCGGACTCCTACGAGCAGTACTTC.

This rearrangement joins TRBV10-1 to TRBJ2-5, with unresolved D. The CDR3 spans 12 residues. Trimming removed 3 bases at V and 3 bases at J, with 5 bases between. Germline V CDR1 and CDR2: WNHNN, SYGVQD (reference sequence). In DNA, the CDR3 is TGCGCCAGCAGTGAAGGTGAAGAGACCCAGTACTTC. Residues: CASSEGEETQYF.

DNA for the CDR3: TGTGCCAGCAGCTCAGGACAGGGTTGGACGTACGAGCAGTACTTC. Amino acids: CASSSGQGWTYEQYF. The rearrangement links TRBV5-4 to TRBJ2-7, with 8 bases identical to TRBD1. CDR3 length: 15 amino acids. V lost 3 bases and J lost 4; bases outside the gene matches: 9. In germline, CDR1 is SGHNT, CDR2 YYREEE (reference sequence).

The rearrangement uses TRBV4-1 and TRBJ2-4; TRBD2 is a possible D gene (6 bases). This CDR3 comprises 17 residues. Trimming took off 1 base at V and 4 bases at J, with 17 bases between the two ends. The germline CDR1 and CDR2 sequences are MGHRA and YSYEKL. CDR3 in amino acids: CASSQALGGAGKNIQYF. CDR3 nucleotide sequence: TGCGCCAGCAGCCAAGCTCTGGGCGGGGCGGGGAAAAACATTCAGTACTTC.